This T cell receptor beta chain is from a study of graft-versus-host responses after intestinal transplantation. Study-wide background: Each recipient received a multivisceral, liver-intestinal, or isolated intestinal graft.

The CDR3 covers 13 residues. CDR1 GTSNPN and CDR2 SVGIG come from the germline V gene (reference sequence). Only in-frame clones appear in the TCRdb table, and some are missing; sequencing was by immunoSEQ multiplex PCR. The repertoire holds about 120,000 clones, with approximately 90% as singletons. Of note for this clone: Its antigen is as yet unknown. At one end the junction does not follow the germline gene, possibly because of a read error.

The sequences come from unstimulated CD4+ T cells sorted from spleen or lymph node cells, collected before intestinal transplant. The TCR comes from a human donor who received an intestinal transplant. The chain combines TRBV30 with TRBJ2-5; D perhaps matches TRBD2 (5 bases). CDR3 region: CAWSGGNQETQYF. Written as DNA, the CDR3 is TGTGCCTGGAGTGGAGGGAACCAGGAGACCCAGTACTTC.